This entry lists 12 T cell receptor beta chains sequenced from one sample in a study of identical twins. TCRdb passed the 5' RACE reads through MiXCR, listing each CDR3 protein once. The sample includes about 340,000 distinct CDR3 sequences, around 9.7% seen only once; the top ten take over 7%. The sequenced material came from naive T cells sorted from blood. These receptors were collected from a woman in her forties or fifties in good health.

In its sample, this clonotype was seen a few times. The chain joins TRBV6-2 or TRBV6-3 to TRBJ2-7; 8 bases align to TRBD1. The germline CDR1 and CDR2 sequences are MNHEY and SVGEGT. The CDR3 length is 14 residues. J lost 2 bases, V lost 6 bases, and 6 bases had no gene match. The CDR3 DNA is TGTGCCAGCAGGGGATCAGGGGGCCCCTACGAGCAGTACGTC. Translated: CASRGSGGPYEQYV.

This clonotype was observed many times. The V gene is TRBV24-1, the J gene TRBJ2-1; 10 bases match TRBD2. The V and J ends lost 3 bases and 8 bases, in that order; junction bases with no gene match: 6. The germline CDR1 and CDR2 sequences are KGHDR and SFDVKD. The CDR3 loop spans 15 amino acids. CDR3 coding DNA: TGTGCCACCAGTGATCTAGCGGGAGATGGAGATGAGCAGTTCTTC. Translation gives CATSDLAGDGDEQFF.

The table lists this clonotype with many counts. The chain employs TRBV20-1 and TRBJ1-1; 8 bases match TRBD1. The CDR3 is 12 residues long. V lost 6 bases, J lost 6 bases, and 6 bases stayed unmatched. Per the germline V gene, CDR1 is DFQATT and CDR2 is SNEGSKA (reference sequence). CDR3 nucleotides: TGCAGTGCACAGGGGGATGCGCCTGAAGCTTTCTTT. Its protein is CSAQGDAPEAFF.

This clonotype was counted only a few times. V gene TRBV6-1 combines with J gene TRBJ2-7, with a possible D match to TRBD2 (5 bases). This CDR3 has 14 residues. CDR1 is MNHNS, CDR2 SASEGT, per germline. The ends were cut back, 4 bases at V and 7 bases at J, with 17 bases in the middle. CDR3 sequence (DNA): TGTGCCAGCAGTGCCACCAGAGAATCGGGGGAGCAGTACGTC. This gives the protein CASSATRESGEQYV.

This clonotype was detected a few times. CDR3 bases: TGCGCCAGCAGCTTGTGGCAGGGAAGAGCTTTCTTT. This translates into CASSLWQGRAFF. The rearrangement links TRBV5-1 to TRBJ1-1; D is possibly TRBD1 (5 bases). Trimming shortened V by 1 base and J by 10 bases, and 11 bases separated the two germline ends. The CDR3 contains 12 residues. The germline CDR1 and CDR2 sequences are SGHRS and YFSETQ.

This clonotype has more than one count but fewer than ten. DNA of the CDR3: TGTGCCAGCAGTTTAACTCTCGGTGGAGAAAGCACAGATACGCAGTATTTT. Its translation: CASSLTLGGESTDTQYF. The chain is built from TRBV12-3 or TRBV12-4 and TRBJ2-3; D not certain. The CDR3 runs to 17 residues. V was clipped by 2 bases and J by 0 bases, with 15 bases between them.

The chain combines TRBV29-1 with TRBJ2-7; D uncertain. CDR1 and CDR2 (germline): SQVTM, ANQGSEA. The CDR3 contains 15 residues. V was shortened by 3 bases and J by 0 bases, with 15 bases between the two germline ends. CDR3 sequence (DNA): TGCAGCGTTGAGAAGTTCTCCGGGTCCTCCTACGAGCAGTACTTC. This codes for CSVEKFSGSSYEQYF.

The J gene is TRBJ2-1, the V gene TRBV19; no clear D gene. Germline CDR1 reads LNHDA; CDR2 reads SQIVND (reference sequence). Trimming stripped 6 bases from V and 6 bases from J, with 12 bases between. The CDR3 runs to 13 residues. The CDR3 nucleotides are TGTGCCAGTAGACTGACACGGCTCAATGAGCAGTTCTTC. Its protein is CASRLTRLNEQFF.

This clonotype was seen at least ten times. The V and J genes are TRBV12-3 or TRBV12-4 and TRBJ1-5, with unresolved D. Deletions cut 2 bases from V and 5 bases from J, with 7 bases between. This CDR3 region has 13 residues. The CDR3 DNA reads TGTGCCAGCAGTTTAAACCCATATCAGCCCCAGCATTTT. This codes for CASSLNPYQPQHF.

This chain connects TRBV4-2 to TRBJ2-1, with D hard to call. Deletions cut 3 bases from V and 8 bases from J, with 20 bases between. Germline lookup yields CDR1 LGHNA and CDR2 YNFKEQ. The CDR3 length is 16 residues. CDR3 nucleotides: TGTGCCAGCAGCCAGACTGACGTCCCTCTGGGCGATGAGCAGTTCTTC. Translating it yields CASSQTDVPLGDEQFF.

The chain has TRBV20-1 and TRBJ2-5; a weak D match, TRBD2 (5 bases). CDR1 DFQATT and CDR2 SNEGSKA come from the germline V gene (reference sequence). The CDR3 runs to 17 residues. V was clipped by 2 bases and J by 5 bases, with 24 bases between them. The CDR3 DNA reads as TGCAGTGCTAGATCCCTAGAGGACTGGGGATTGTTCGAGACCCAGTACTTC. Translating it yields CSARSLEDWGLFETQYF.

The CDR3 DNA sequence: TGTGCCACCAGCAGAGTTGGGGAGCACACTGAAGCTTTCTTT. Protein product: CATSRVGEHTEAFF. The chain employs TRBV15 and TRBJ1-1; D unclear. Germline loops: CDR1 LNHNV, CDR2 YYDKDF (reference sequence). The germline V and J ends were trimmed by 1 base and 3 bases, with 9 bases remaining between them. CDR3 size: 14 residues.